The next 25 T cell receptor beta chains were all read from a single sample in a study of blood T cells in healthy people across ages (dated by TCRdb to 2014 to 2015). The library relied on 5' RACE. Sequencing took place on an Illumina HiSeq 2500. A second PCR of roughly 6 to 11 cycles was run with a J-beta primer mix and a sample-barcoded 5' primer. Starting from the raw public reads, TCRdb applied fastp trimming at Q25, assembled clones with MiXCR and retained in-frame beta chains. When rows share a CDR3 protein, they turn into one entry using the most common DNA and genes. Recorded for this sample are about 2 million distinct CDR3 sequences; around 50% of them occurred a single time. Together, the top ten hold 2.1% of the sample. Sequenced sample: blood. The receptor source for this set is a woman in her 40s in good health.

In this sample, this clonotype turned up once. Here the CDR3 DNA reads TGCGCCAGCAGCTTTTCCACGGGACAGGGTCTTCCACCCCTCCACTTT. Protein sequence: CASSFSTGQGLPPLHF. The chain employs TRBV5-1 and TRBJ1-6; TRBD1 agrees at 9 bases. The CDR3 spans 16 residues. Germline V gives CDR1 SGHRS, CDR2 YFSETQ. With V trimmed by 2 bases and J by 11 bases, 11 bases remained unmatched.

The chain recombines TRBV28 with TRBJ2-7, with D possibly called TRBD1 or TRBD2 (6 bases each). The CDR3 runs to 14 residues. The V gene lost 6 bases and the J gene lost 2 bases, with 14 bases spanning the gap. In germline, CDR1 is MDHEN, CDR2 SYDVKM. The CDR3 DNA is TGTGCCAGCAGATATACAGGGAGGACCTACGAGCAGTACTTC. Translating it yields CASRYTGRTYEQYF.

The chain couples TRBV3-1 to TRBJ1-2; D not certain. CDR1 and CDR2 from the germline V gene are LGHDT and YNNKEL (reference sequence). Trimming stripped 0 bases from V and 2 bases from J, with 13 bases between. The CDR3 has 16 residues. The CDR3 nucleotides are TGTGCCAGCAGCCAAGATGGTCTGTATAGCAACTATGGCTACACCTTC. Its translation is CASSQDGLYSNYGYTF.

The chain couples TRBV4-3 to TRBJ2-3; TRBD2 matches 10 bases. The V gene end was trimmed by 1 base and the J gene end by 0 bases; junction bases not matched to a gene: 4. CDR1 and CDR2 from the germline V gene are LGHNA and YSLEER. This CDR3 region has 17 residues. For the CDR3, the DNA is TGCGCCAGCAGCCAAGCGTCTAGCGGGGGTAGCACAGATACGCAGTATTTT. It translates to CASSQASSGGSTDTQYF.

The gene calls are TRBV3-1 and TRBJ2-4; no reliable D call. The J call may be incorrect, as the DNA end agrees better with TRBJ2-7. Germline lookup yields CDR1 LGHDT and CDR2 YNNKEL (reference sequence). This CDR3 is 17 amino acids long. The CDR3 spells CASSQEGSGSITYEQYF. In DNA form, the CDR3 reads TGTGCCAGCAGCCAAGAGGGGTCGGGCTCCATAACCTACGAGCAGTACTTC.

This clonotype was seen more than once but under ten times. V gene TRBV7-9 combines with J gene TRBJ1-2, with D unclear. Trimming pared 10 bases from V and 7 bases from J, leaving 19 bases between. CDR3 size: 13 residues. CDR1 is SEHNR, CDR2 FQNEAQ, per germline (reference sequence). The CDR3 here is CATGRKEIAGYTF. In nucleotides, the CDR3 is TGTGCCACCGGACGGAAAGAAATCGCTGGCTACACCTTC.

The rearrangement links TRBV7-2 to TRBJ2-5; 9 nucleotides line up with TRBD2. Germline V gene lookup returns CDR1 SGHTA and CDR2 FQGNSA. The CDR3 consists of 15 residues. The V segment lost 5 bases and the J segment 4 bases; nucleotides outside the gene matches: 8. CDR3 nucleotide sequence: TGTGCCAGCAGCATCCAGCGGGGGGTACCAGAGACCCAGTACTTC. Its protein is CASSIQRGVPETQYF.

This CDR3 is CATSDVGEADQPQHF. CDR3 DNA sequence: TGTGCCACCAGTGACGTCGGGGAGGCCGATCAGCCCCAGCATTTT. V and J are TRBV24-1 and TRBJ1-5; D not resolved. The CDR3 has 15 amino acids. CDR1 and CDR2 (germline): KGHDR, SFDVKD. V lost 4 bases, J lost 5 bases, and 14 bases lay in between.

The chain links TRBV5-1 to TRBJ2-1; possible D gene TRBD1, 5 bases. Per the germline V gene, CDR1 is SGHRS and CDR2 is YFSETQ. CDR3 length: 15 amino acids. Trimming left V 4 bases short and J 4 bases short, with 15 bases between. DNA for the CDR3: TGCGCCAGCAGCCTTGCGGTAGGGGCGTACAATGAGCAGTTCTTC. This sequence encodes CASSLAVGAYNEQFF.

The chain combines TRBV6-2 or TRBV6-3 with TRBJ2-5, with TRBD2 identical over 13 bases. Germline assignment: CDR1 MNHEY and CDR2 SVGEGT. The ends lost 4 bases at V and 11 bases at J; junction bases unmatched: 10. This CDR3 has 15 amino acids. CDR3 residues: CASSLAGTSGVEQYF. DNA for the CDR3: TGTGCCAGCAGTTTGGCCGGGACTAGCGGGGTTGAGCAGTACTTC.

The genes are TRBV12-3 or TRBV12-4 and TRBJ2-6; perhaps D is TRBD1 or TRBD2 (5 bases each). The V end lost 5 bases, the J end lost 0 bases, and 14 bases lay between the germline ends. The CDR3 length is 17 residues. The CDR3 region has the DNA TGTGCCAGCAGTCCTAGAATCGGGACCTCTGGGGCCAACGTCCTGACTTTC. It specifies CASSPRIGTSGANVLTF.

The V call is TRBV6-1, the J call TRBJ1-2, with 10 bases lining up with TRBD1. The CDR3 consists of 18 residues. Germline assignment: CDR1 MNHNS and CDR2 SASEGT. Losses at the gene ends were 5 bases for V and 4 bases for J; bases not matched to a gene: 16. The CDR3 sequence is CASSPWGTGVEGSYGYTF. DNA of the CDR3: TGTGCCAGCAGTCCTTGGGGGACAGGGGTTGAGGGATCCTATGGCTACACCTTC.

The J gene is TRBJ2-4, the V gene TRBV6-2 or TRBV6-3, with TRBD1 identical over 7 bases. The CDR3 has 14 amino acids. V dropped 8 bases and J dropped 1; count of bases not matched to a gene: 5. The germline V gene encodes CDR1 MNHEY and CDR2 SVGEGT. CDR3 amino acids: CASSTGEAKNIQYF. CDR3 DNA sequence: TGTGCCAGCTCTACAGGGGAGGCCAAAAACATTCAGTACTTC.

The chain employs TRBV3-1 and TRBJ2-5; no definite D call. The CDR3 length is 15 residues. Germline V CDR1 and CDR2: LGHDT, YNNKEL (reference sequence). Trimming stripped 3 bases from V and 5 bases from J, with 16 bases between. In DNA form, the CDR3 reads TGTGCCAGCAGCCAGCCGGGCGCCCCAGACGAGACCCAGTACTTC. Its translation is CASSQPGAPDETQYF.

This clonotype turned up a few times. The genes are TRBV7-9 and TRBJ1-6; 7 positions agree with TRBD1. From germline, CDR1 is SEHNR and CDR2 FQNEAQ (reference sequence). With 2 bases clipped from V and 9 bases from J, the junction kept 7 bases outside the gene matches. This CDR3 has 15 amino acids. CDR3 region: CASSLRQGDGSPLHF. CDR3 bases: TGTGCCAGCAGCTTACGACAGGGCGACGGTTCACCCCTCCACTTT.

This clonotype was counted between two and nine times. The V gene is TRBV27, the J gene TRBJ2-7; tentatively, D is TRBD1 or TRBD2 (5 bases each). The V end lost 5 bases, the J end lost 5 bases, and 16 bases lay between the germline ends. Germline assignment: CDR1 MNHEY and CDR2 SMNVEV (reference sequence). The CDR3 consists of 14 residues. The CDR3 loop reads CASSPPARGHEQYF. CDR3 bases: TGTGCCAGCAGTCCCCCCGCGAGGGGCCACGAGCAGTACTTC.

The V gene is TRBV25-1, the J gene TRBJ2-5, with TRBD2 matching 9 bases. Germline CDR1 is MGHDK and CDR2 is SYGVNS. The CDR3 covers 14 residues. The V and J ends lost 2 bases and 11 bases, in that order; junction bases with no gene match: 9. The CDR3 sequence: CASSEGASGVEQYF. The CDR3 coding sequence is TGTGCCAGCAGTGAAGGGGCTAGCGGGGTTGAGCAGTACTTC. Based on the CDR3 plus reference TRBV25-1 and TRBJ2-5, the full variable domain is EADIYQTPRYLVIGTGKKITLECSQTMGHDKMYWYQQDPGMELHLIHYSYGVNSTEKGDLSSESTVSRIRTEHFPLTLESARPSHTSQYLCASSEGASGVEQYFGPGTRLLVL.

The chain joins TRBV15 to TRBJ2-4; 9 bases align to TRBD1. The J segment lost 4 bases and the V segment lost 5 bases, leaving 3 bases of the junction unmatched. The CDR3 is made up of 14 amino acids. Germline values: CDR1 LNHNV, CDR2 YYDKDF (reference sequence). CDR3 sequence reads: CATSGGTGKNIQYF. CDR3 coding DNA: TGTGCCACCAGCGGGGGGACAGGGAAAAACATTCAGTACTTC.

The chain links TRBV7-2 to TRBJ2-5; 9 nucleotides agree with TRBD2. This CDR3 is 16 amino acids long. Germline assignment: CDR1 SGHTA and CDR2 FQGNSA. V shed 3 bases and J 1 base; nucleotides not matched to a gene: 6. In DNA, the CDR3 is TGTGCCAGCAGCTTGACTAGCGGTCGACTCCAAGAGACCCAGTACTTC. Translated: CASSLTSGRLQETQYF. Variable domain in full (rest from reference TRBV7-2 and TRBJ2-5): GAGVSQSPSNKVTEKGKDVELRCDPISGHTALYWYRQSLGQGLEFLIYFQGNSAPDKSGLPSDRFSAERTGGSVSTLTIQRTQQEDSAVYLCASSLTSGRLQETQYFGPGTRLLVL.

This chain connects TRBV6-2 or TRBV6-3 to TRBJ1-6; no definite D call. V was pared by 5 bases and J by 4 bases, with 15 bases between. The CDR3 totals 16 residues. The germline V gene has CDR1 MNHEY and CDR2 SVGEGT. The chain's CDR3 is CASSPSEQPYNSPLHF. The CDR3 nucleotides are TGTGCCAGCAGTCCCTCGGAACAGCCTTATAATTCACCCCTCCACTTT.

The chain carries TRBV20-1 and TRBJ2-4; 7 bases line up with TRBD1. Unmatched junction bases numbered 10, after V lost 2 bases and J lost 3 bases. Germline V lookup: CDR1 DFQATT, CDR2 SNEGSKA (reference sequence). The CDR3 consists of 16 residues. For the CDR3, the DNA is TGCAGTGCTAGACCCGGTAGACAGGGATTCAAAAACATTCAGTACTTC. This sequence encodes CSARPGRQGFKNIQYF.

This clonotype has only a few counts. The chain combines TRBV18 with TRBJ1-5; possible D gene TRBD1, 5 bases. Trimming removed 2 bases at V and 2 bases at J, with 7 bases between. The germline gives CDR1 KGHSH, CDR2 LQKENI. The CDR3 covers 14 residues. The CDR3 spells CASSPTQGNQPQHF. The CDR3 region has the DNA TGTGCCAGCTCACCAACACAGGGCAATCAGCCCCAGCATTTT.

The rearrangement joins TRBV28 to TRBJ2-5; TRBD2 matches 10 bases. The CDR3 runs 15 residues. The J segment lost 5 bases and the V segment lost 6 bases, leaving 9 bases of the junction unmatched. The germline V gene has CDR1 MDHEN and CDR2 SYDVKM. CDR3 nucleotides: TGTGCCAGCAGCCCTCACGCGACTAGCGGGGAGACCCAGTACTTC. Protein sequence: CASSPHATSGETQYF.

This clonotype was seen a handful of times. This chain uses TRBV6-6 with TRBJ2-3; maybe TRBD2 (6 bases). CDR1 MNHNY and CDR2 SVGAGI come from the germline V gene (reference sequence). CDR3 length equals 14 residues. Deletions cut 2 bases from V and 3 bases from J, with 9 bases between. The CDR3 protein is CASSYGTVTDTQYF. CDR3 DNA: TGTGCCAGCAGTTACGGGACTGTGACAGATACGCAGTATTTT.

The chain combines TRBV6-2 or TRBV6-3 with TRBJ1-6, with D possibly being TRBD1 (5 bases). Trimming cost V 7 bases and J 0 bases, with 16 bases left between them. This CDR3 has 17 amino acids. Germline V gene sequence: CDR1 MNHEY, CDR2 SVGEGT. The CDR3 nucleotides are TGTGCCAGCAAATCAGGACACGCGAGCTCCTATAATTCACCCCTCCACTTT. This gives the protein CASKSGHASSYNSPLHF.